These 12 T cell receptor beta chains originate from one sample sequenced in a study of untreated major depressive disorder. Profiling relied on immunoSEQ multiplex PCR, and the TCRdb table lists in-frame clones only, not all of them. There are more than 10,000 clones in the sample; under 95% occur only once, and roughly 1.7% lies in the top ten. Study findings and constraints: Compared with controls, depressed patients showed more TRBV05-01 (Vbeta 5.1) usage in CD4+ T cells.

What these receptors recognize is not known. What was sequenced was CD4+ T cells from PBMCs. These receptors were collected from a woman between 25 and 40 years old with major depressive disorder.

This chain uses TRBV5-4 with TRBJ2-6; D gene uncertain. From germline, CDR1 is SGHNT and CDR2 YYREEE (reference sequence). The CDR3 length is 17 residues. The V gene lost 4 bases and the J gene lost 1 base, with 15 bases spanning the gap. The CDR3 sequence is CASSPPTRLSGANVLTF. CDR3 in DNA: TGTGCCAGCAGCCCGCCCACTCGTCTTTCTGGGGCCAACGTCCTGACTTTC.

Only a few counts were recorded for this clone. The J gene is TRBJ1-2, the V gene TRBV28; maybe TRBD1 (5 bases). The V gene's germline CDR1 is MDHEN and CDR2 SYDVKM. V lost 7 bases and J lost 2, with 17 bases in between. This CDR3 region has 15 residues. The CDR3 region is CASISPLGVNYGYTF. Written as DNA, the CDR3 is TGTGCCAGCATATCGCCTCTGGGGGTGAACTATGGCTACACCTTC.

The J gene is TRBJ2-7, the V gene TRBV5-1, with D possibly TRBD2 on 6 matching bases. The length of the CDR3 is 15 residues. Germline lookup yields CDR1 SGHRS and CDR2 YFSETQ. Deletions cut 0 bases from V and 0 bases from J, with 10 bases between. The CDR3 protein is CASSLERAISYEQYF. The CDR3 nucleotides are TGCGCCAGCAGCTTGGAGCGGGCAATCTCCTACGAGCAGTACTTC.

The V gene is TRBV2, the J gene TRBJ2-2, with D maybe TRBD2 (5 bases). The CDR3 totals 14 residues. Germline V gives CDR1 SNHLY, CDR2 FYNNEI. V lost 7 bases and J 2 bases, leaving 11 bases between the germline ends. This CDR3 is CASKQAVNTGELFF. Written as DNA, the CDR3 is TGTGCCAGCAAACAAGCGGTAAACACCGGGGAGCTGTTTTTT.

This clone was observed a handful of times. The chain combines TRBV18 with TRBJ2-7; TRBD2 agrees at 10 bases. The CDR3 contains 15 residues. From germline, CDR1 is KGHSH and CDR2 LQKENI. V shed 6 bases and J 3 bases; nucleotides not matched to a gene: 8. CDR3 bases: TGTGCCAGCTCCTCCGTAGCGGGAGGCAACTACGAGCAGTACTTC. Encoded protein: CASSSVAGGNYEQYF.

This sequence joins TRBV6-5 and TRBJ1-2; D might be TRBD1 (5 bases). Germline V CDR1 and CDR2: MNHEY, SVGAGI. Trimming removed 7 bases at V and 4 bases at J, with 16 bases between. The CDR3 totals 14 residues. The chain's CDR3 is CASKRDRNFYGYTF. The CDR3 nucleotides are TGTGCCAGCAAAAGGGACCGCAACTTCTATGGCTACACCTTC.

The gene calls are TRBV16 and TRBJ1-2; 7 bases match TRBD1. The germline CDR1 and CDR2 sequences are KGHSY and FQNENV. V gave up 1 base and J gave up 5 bases; unmatched junction bases: 7. There are 15 residues in the CDR3. The CDR3 DNA sequence: TGTGCCAGCAGCCAATTTGAGGACAGGAGGTATGGCTACACCTTC. Translating it yields CASSQFEDRRYGYTF. The variable domain in full, completed from reference TRBV16 and TRBJ1-2, reads GEEVAQTPKHLVRGEGQKAKLYCAPIKGHSYVFWYQQVLKNEFKFLISFQNENVFDETGMPKERFSAKCLPNSPCSLEIQATKLEDSAVYFCASSQFEDRRYGYTFGSGTRLTVV.

The J gene is TRBJ1-1, the V gene TRBV27, with D uncertain. The length of the CDR3 is 15 residues. V was shortened by 0 bases and J by 0 bases, with 8 bases between the two germline ends. Germline CDR1 MNHEY, CDR2 SMNVEV (reference sequence). The CDR3 nucleotides read TGTGCCAGCAGTTTATCGCCAGGAGTGAACACTGAAGCTTTCTTT. It is translated as CASSLSPGVNTEAFF.

This rearrangement joins TRBV27 to TRBJ2-1; the D is unclear. The CDR3 consists of 13 residues. Germline loops: CDR1 MNHEY, CDR2 SMNVEV (reference sequence). V lost 8 bases and J 8 bases, leaving 16 bases between the germline ends. CDR3: CASGIPSAHEQFF. The CDR3 nucleotides read TGTGCCAGCGGAATCCCTTCCGCCCATGAGCAGTTCTTC.

The rearrangement links TRBV7-8 to TRBJ2-1; 7 bases match TRBD2. The CDR3 totals 16 residues. Germline-derived CDR1 and CDR2 are SGHVS and FQNEAQ. V lost 1 base and J lost 8; bases outside the gene matches: 11. CDR3 DNA: TGTGCCAGCAGCTTAGAGGGGCGGGAGCTGGTGTATGAGCAGTTCTTC. Translation: CASSLEGRELVYEQFF.

The CDR3 reads CSVGGGDPFYGYTF. The CDR3 coding sequence is TGCAGCGTCGGCGGGGGAGATCCTTTTTATGGCTACACCTTC. The chain joins TRBV29-1 to TRBJ1-2; D might be TRBD1 (5 bases). V was trimmed by 6 bases and J by 5 bases, leaving 19 bases between them. The CDR3 runs to 14 residues. The germline gives CDR1 SQVTM, CDR2 ANQGSEA.

The chain uses TRBV4-3 and TRBJ2-7; TRBD2 matches 8 bases. Germline V gene lookup returns CDR1 LGHNA and CDR2 YSLEER. The CDR3 totals 14 residues. The junction had 3 bases not matched to a gene; V was cut back by 4 bases and J by 1 base. Here the CDR3 DNA reads TGCGCCAGCAGCCGTGCGGGAGGTTCCTACGAGCAGTACTTC. Translated: CASSRAGGSYEQYF.